This T cell receptor (beta chain) is drawn from a study of T-cell reconstitution after alpha-beta-depleted transplantation in children. V was pared by 4 bases and J by 6 bases, with 10 bases of the junction left unmatched. Germline CDR1 LGHDT, CDR2 YNNKEL (reference sequence). CDR3 length: 16 amino acids. Unique molecular identifiers were used to barcode this TCRbeta library. TCRdb ran MiXCR on the PCR reads and lists one entry per CDR3 protein. The data show 700,000 to 950,000 distinct CDR3 sequences, roughly 15% seen once. The sequenced sample was PBMCs, mostly from graft donor cells, obtained 360 days after TCRalphabeta/CD19-depleted stem cell transplant. This chain connects TRBV3-1 to TRBJ2-1, with 9 bases matching TRBD2. The TCR originated in a male patient aged 10-17 years who had a stem cell transplant for acute lymphoblastic leukemia, so the T cells may come from the graft donor. The CDR3: CASSPIFSGRVNEQFF. CDR3 coding DNA: TGTGCCAGCAGCCCTATTTTTAGCGGGAGAGTCAATGAGCAGTTCTTC.